This TCR beta chain came from a study of blood T cell repertoires in COVID-19. Study-level information: T cells, B-cell-depleted T cells, or PBMCs supplied cDNA or gDNA.

Trimming pared 4 bases from V and 5 bases from J, leaving 14 bases between. Germline values: CDR1 SNHLY, CDR2 FYNNEI. The CDR3 consists of 14 residues. This clone has just one count. In the authors' methods: Reference gene primer amplification gave estimated nucleated cell counts. TCRdb's copy holds only in-frame clones and misses some; the assay was immunoSEQ multiplex PCR. From that table come the V and J calls and clone size; the DNA was used to work out D and trimming. The sample holds roughly 200,000 clones, around 90% seen once. This receptor was obtained from a man between 45 and 60 years old with acute or convalescent COVID-19. Source material: peripheral blood. The rearrangement links TRBV2 to TRBJ1-1; a possible D gene is TRBD1 (5 bases). CDR3 nucleotides: TGTGCCAGCAGTGCGGGGACTCTGAGGACTGAAGCTTTCTTT. This codes for CASSAGTLRTEAFF.